The text below deals with one TCR beta chain. The target antigen is unknown. Method: immunoSEQ multiplex PCR; TCRdb's copy keeps in-frame clones and lacks some. The sample shows 1.5 million to 2.5 million clones, approximately 94% of them seen only once. CD45RO-negative, CCR7-positively selected cells formed the naive CD8 fraction, excluding terminally differentiated effector memory CD45RA+ cells. The data were obtained in a study of shared clonotypes between healthy human individuals. Regarding the study as a whole: Naive CD4 clonotypes were shared across a handful of donors at about 5%.

The CDR3 sequence is 16 residues long. With V trimmed by 0 bases and J by 6 bases, 8 bases remained unmatched. Germline CDR1 reads SGHDT; CDR2 reads YYEEEE. This receptor was taken from a man aged 18 to 30 in good health. Sequencing used naive CD8+ T cells sorted from blood. The rearrangement joins TRBV5-6 to TRBJ2-7; 11 nucleotides line up with TRBD2. The CDR3 bases are TGTGCCAGCAGCTTGGAACTAGCGGGAGCTATGGGCGAGCAGTACTTC. It yields the protein CASSLELAGAMGEQYF.